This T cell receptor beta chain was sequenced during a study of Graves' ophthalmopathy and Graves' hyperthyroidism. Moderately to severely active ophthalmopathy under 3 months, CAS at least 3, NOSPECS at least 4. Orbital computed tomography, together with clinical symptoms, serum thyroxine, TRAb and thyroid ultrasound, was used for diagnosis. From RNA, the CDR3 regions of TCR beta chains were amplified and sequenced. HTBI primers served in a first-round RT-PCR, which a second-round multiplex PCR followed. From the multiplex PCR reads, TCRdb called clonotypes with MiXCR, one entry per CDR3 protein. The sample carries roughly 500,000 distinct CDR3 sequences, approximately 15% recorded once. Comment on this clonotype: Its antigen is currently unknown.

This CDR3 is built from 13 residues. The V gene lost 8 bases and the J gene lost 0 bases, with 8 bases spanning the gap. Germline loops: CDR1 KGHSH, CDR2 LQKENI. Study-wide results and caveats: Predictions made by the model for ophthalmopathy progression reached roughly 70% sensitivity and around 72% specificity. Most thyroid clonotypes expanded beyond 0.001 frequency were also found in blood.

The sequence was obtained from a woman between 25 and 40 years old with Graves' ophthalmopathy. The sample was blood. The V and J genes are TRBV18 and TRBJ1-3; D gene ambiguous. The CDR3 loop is CASGDTSGNTIYF. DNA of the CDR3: TGTGCCAGCGGAGACACCTCTGGAAACACCATATATTTT.